This T cell receptor (beta chain) was sequenced for a study of cytomegalovirus exposure and HLA in healthy donors. Study context: A prior study identified 90 million to 120 million unique TCR beta sequences from about 200 million T cells.

Broader study findings: In a later analysis, donors in an Asian-associated ancestry cluster reportedly had fewer N-insertions in productive TCRs than the cohort mean. A prior analysis recorded that most TCR beta V segments were productive about 90% or about 30% of the time.

About this clone itself: What it binds is not known.

A multiplex PCR was run with 60 Vbeta primers and 13 Jbeta primers. Clones were sequenced by immunoSEQ multiplex PCR, and TCRdb holds only the in-frame ones, with some missing. The data show 120,000 to 150,000 clones, nearly 80% seen once. This CDR3 region has 15 residues. Germline V lookup: CDR1 LNHDA, CDR2 SQIVND (reference sequence). Trimming took 4 bases from V and 4 from J, leaving 16 bases between them. The chain links TRBV19 to TRBJ2-5; maybe TRBD1 (6 bases). The sequencing input was PBMCs. The TCR sequence derives from a woman in her twenties or thirties in good health and CMV-seronegative. CDR3 amino acids: CASSSRHRVVETQYF. CDR3 nucleotide sequence: TGTGCCAGTAGTAGTCGGCACAGGGTTGTAGAGACCCAGTACTTC.